The 2 T cell receptor beta chains given below trace back to one sample, sequenced in a study of OX40 agonist ivuxolimab in advanced cancers. Only in-frame clones appear in the TCRdb table, and some are missing; sequencing was by immunoSEQ multiplex PCR. The sample shows 68,000 or so clones, approximately 90% of them seen only once. The sequencing used CD4+ or CD8+ T cells sorted from blood, collected in a trial of the OX40 agonist ivuxolimab. These TCRs come from an adult with an advanced solid tumor such as melanoma, head and neck, liver or kidney cancer.

The count of this clone is one. V is TRBV18 and J is TRBJ2-5; TRBD1 might be the D (5 bases). Trimming stripped 3 bases from V and 2 bases from J, with 16 bases between. This CDR3 is 16 amino acids long. Germline V lookup: CDR1 KGHSH, CDR2 LQKENI. The CDR3 reads CASSPLSGAPQETQYF. In DNA, the CDR3 is TGTGCCAGCTCACCCCTTTCTGGGGCCCCTCAAGAGACCCAGTACTTC.

The V and J genes are TRBV5-1 and TRBJ2-7; 13 bases agree with TRBD2. Germline-derived CDR1 and CDR2 are SGHRS and YFSETQ. This CDR3 spans 16 amino acids. J lost 0 bases, V lost 2 bases, and 2 bases had no gene match. CDR3 sequence reads: CASSFGLAGDSYEQYF. For the CDR3, the DNA is TGCGCCAGCAGCTTCGGACTAGCGGGAGACTCCTACGAGCAGTACTTC.